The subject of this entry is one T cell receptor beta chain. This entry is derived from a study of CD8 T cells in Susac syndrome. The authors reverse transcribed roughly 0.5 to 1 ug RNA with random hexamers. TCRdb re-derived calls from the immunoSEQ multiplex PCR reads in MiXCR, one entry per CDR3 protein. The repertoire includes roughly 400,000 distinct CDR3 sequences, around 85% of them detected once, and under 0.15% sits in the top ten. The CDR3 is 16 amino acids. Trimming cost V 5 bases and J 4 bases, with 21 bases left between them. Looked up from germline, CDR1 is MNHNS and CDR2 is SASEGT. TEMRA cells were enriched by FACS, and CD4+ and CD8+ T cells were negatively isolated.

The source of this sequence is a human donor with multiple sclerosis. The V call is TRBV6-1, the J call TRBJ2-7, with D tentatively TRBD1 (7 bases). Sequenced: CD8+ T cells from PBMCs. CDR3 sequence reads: CASSTPPGGSTYEQYF. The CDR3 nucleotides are TGTGCCAGCAGTACCCCCCCAGGGGGGTCTACTTACGAGCAGTACTTC.